This paragraph reports one TCR beta chain. The antigen remains unidentified. The entry originates in a study of T cells after yellow fever vaccination. Across the study: Researchers used SMART-Seq v4 Ultra Low Input to prepare fractions that had low cell numbers. General study results and limits: CD4 and CD8 compartments shared a small share of clonotypes, likely from convergent recombination. The secondary response peaked faster, at day 5 versus 15, but was weaker.

Using its own MiXCR run on the 5' RACE reads, TCRdb lists one record per CDR3 protein. Of nearly 550,000 distinct CDR3 sequences listed, approximately 21% are singletons. This TCR came from a man under 40 who received the YFV17D yellow fever vaccine. Sequenced material: PBMCs, taken 15 days after the yellow fever booster vaccination.

The CDR3, as DNA: TGTGCCAGCACTAACTCCCTTGGTACGCAGTATTTT. This sequence encodes CASTNSLGTQYF. The chain links TRBV2 to TRBJ2-3; D gene ambiguous. The germline gives CDR1 SNHLY, CDR2 FYNNEI. The CDR3 sequence is 12 residues long. Deletions cut 7 bases from V and 8 bases from J, with 13 bases between.